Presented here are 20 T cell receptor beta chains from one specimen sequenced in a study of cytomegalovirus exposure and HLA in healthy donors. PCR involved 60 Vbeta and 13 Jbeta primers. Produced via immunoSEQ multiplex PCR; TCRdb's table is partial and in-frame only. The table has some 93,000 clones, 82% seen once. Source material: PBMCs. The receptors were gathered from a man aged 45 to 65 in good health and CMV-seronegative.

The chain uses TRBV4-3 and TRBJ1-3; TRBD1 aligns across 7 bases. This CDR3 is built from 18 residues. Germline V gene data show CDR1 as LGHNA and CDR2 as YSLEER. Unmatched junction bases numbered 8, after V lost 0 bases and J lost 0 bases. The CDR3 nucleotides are TGCGCCAGCAGCCAAGATGTGTACGGGACAGACTCTGGAAACACCATATATTTT. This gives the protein CASSQDVYGTDSGNTIYF.

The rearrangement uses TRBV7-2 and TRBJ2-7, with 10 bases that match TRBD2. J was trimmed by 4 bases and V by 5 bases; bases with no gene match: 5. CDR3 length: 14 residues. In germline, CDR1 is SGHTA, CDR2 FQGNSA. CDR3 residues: CASSQGLASYEQYF. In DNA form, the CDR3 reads TGTGCCAGCAGCCAGGGACTAGCGAGTTACGAGCAGTACTTC.

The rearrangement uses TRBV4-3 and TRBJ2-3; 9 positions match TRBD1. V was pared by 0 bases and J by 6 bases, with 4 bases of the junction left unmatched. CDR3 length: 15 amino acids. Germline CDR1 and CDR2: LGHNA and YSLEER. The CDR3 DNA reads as TGCGCCAGCAGCCAAGATACACAGGGGGCTGATACGCAGTATTTT. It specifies CASSQDTQGADTQYF.

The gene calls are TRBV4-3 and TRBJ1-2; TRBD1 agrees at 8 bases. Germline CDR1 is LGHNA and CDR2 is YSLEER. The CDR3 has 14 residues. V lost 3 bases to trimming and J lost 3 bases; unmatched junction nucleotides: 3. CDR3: CASSHGQGDYGYTF. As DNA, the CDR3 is TGCGCCAGCAGCCACGGACAGGGAGACTATGGCTACACCTTC.

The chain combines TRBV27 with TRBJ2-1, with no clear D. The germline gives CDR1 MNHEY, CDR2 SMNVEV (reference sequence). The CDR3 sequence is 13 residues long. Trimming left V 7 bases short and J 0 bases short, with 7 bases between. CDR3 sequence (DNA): TGTGCCAGCAAGTCCAGCTCCTACAATGAGCAGTTCTTC. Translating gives CASKSSSYNEQFF.

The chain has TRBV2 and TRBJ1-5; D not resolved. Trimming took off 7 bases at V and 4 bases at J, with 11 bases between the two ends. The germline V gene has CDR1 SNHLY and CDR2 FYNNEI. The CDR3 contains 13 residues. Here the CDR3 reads CASKQQVNQPQHF. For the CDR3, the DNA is TGTGCCAGCAAACAACAAGTAAATCAGCCCCAGCATTTT.

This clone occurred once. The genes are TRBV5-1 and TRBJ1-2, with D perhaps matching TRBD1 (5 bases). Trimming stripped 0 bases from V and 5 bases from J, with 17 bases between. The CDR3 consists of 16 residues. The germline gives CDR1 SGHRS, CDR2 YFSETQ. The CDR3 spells CASSLEGSGAFYGYTF. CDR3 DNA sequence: TGCGCCAGCAGCTTGGAGGGGTCAGGCGCATTTTATGGCTACACCTTC.

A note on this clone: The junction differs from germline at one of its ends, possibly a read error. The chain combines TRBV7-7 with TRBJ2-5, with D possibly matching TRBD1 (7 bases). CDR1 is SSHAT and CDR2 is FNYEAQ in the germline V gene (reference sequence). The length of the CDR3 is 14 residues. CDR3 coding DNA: TGTGCTAGCAGCCAGGGGGGATTCCAAGAGACCCAGTACTTC. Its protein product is CASSQGGFQETQYF.

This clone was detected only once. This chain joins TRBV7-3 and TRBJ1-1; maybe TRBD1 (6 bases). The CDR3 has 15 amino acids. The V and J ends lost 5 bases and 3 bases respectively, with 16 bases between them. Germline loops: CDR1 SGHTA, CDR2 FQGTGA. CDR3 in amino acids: CASSTQGGGDTEAFF. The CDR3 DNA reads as TGTGCCAGCAGCACACAGGGCGGGGGGGACACTGAAGCTTTCTTT.

This CDR3 is CASSLRGQPGTGNTIYF. CDR3 in DNA: TGTGCCAGCAGTTTACGCGGGCAACCCGGCACTGGAAACACCATATATTTT. The chain joins TRBV28 to TRBJ1-3; D remains ambiguous. Germline V gene sequence: CDR1 MDHEN, CDR2 SYDVKM. This CDR3 spans 17 amino acids. Deletions cut 2 bases from V and 2 bases from J, with 16 bases between.

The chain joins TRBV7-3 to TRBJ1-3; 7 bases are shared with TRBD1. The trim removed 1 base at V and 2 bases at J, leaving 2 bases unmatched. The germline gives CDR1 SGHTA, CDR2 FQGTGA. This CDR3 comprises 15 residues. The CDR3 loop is CASSLSGQAGNTIYF. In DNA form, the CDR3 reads TGTGCCAGCAGCTTAAGTGGACAGGCTGGAAACACCATATATTTT.

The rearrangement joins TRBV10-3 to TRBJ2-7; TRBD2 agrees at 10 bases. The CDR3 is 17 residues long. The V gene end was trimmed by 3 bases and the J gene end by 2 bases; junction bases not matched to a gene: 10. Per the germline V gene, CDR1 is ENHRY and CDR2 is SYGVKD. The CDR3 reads CAISDSASGSPTYEQYF. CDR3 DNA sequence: TGTGCCATCAGTGATTCGGCTAGCGGGAGTCCCACCTACGAGCAGTACTTC.

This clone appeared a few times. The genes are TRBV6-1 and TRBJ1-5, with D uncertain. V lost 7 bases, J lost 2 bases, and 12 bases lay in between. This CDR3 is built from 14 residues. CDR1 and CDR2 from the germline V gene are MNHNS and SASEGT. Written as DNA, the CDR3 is TGTGCCAGCACTAAAAGTACGGGCAATCAGCCCCAGCATTTT. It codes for CASTKSTGNQPQHF.

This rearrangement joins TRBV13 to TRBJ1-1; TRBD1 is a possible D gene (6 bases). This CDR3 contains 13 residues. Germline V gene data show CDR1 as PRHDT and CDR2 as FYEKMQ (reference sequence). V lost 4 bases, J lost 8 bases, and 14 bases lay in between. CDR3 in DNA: TGTGCCAGCAGCTCCAGAGGACAGATCGAAGCTTTCTTT. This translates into CASSSRGQIEAFF.

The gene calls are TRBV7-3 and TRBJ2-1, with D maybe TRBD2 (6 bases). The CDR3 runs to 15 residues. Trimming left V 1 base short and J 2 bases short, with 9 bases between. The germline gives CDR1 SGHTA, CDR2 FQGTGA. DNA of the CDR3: TGTGCCAGCAGCTTAAGCGGGGCCCCCTACAATGAGCAGTTCTTC. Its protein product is CASSLSGAPYNEQFF. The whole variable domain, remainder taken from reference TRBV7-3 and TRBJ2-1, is GAGVSQTPSNKVTEKGKYVELRCDPISGHTALYWYRQSLGQGPEFLIYFQGTGAADDSGLPNDRFFAVRPEGSVSTLKIQRTERGDSAVYLCASSLSGAPYNEQFFGPGTRLTVL.

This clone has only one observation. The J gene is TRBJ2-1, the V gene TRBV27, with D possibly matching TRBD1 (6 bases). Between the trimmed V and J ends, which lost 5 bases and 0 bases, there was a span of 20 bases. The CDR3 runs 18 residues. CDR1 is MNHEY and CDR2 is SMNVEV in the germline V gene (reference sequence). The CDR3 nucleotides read TGTGCCAGCAGTCGGCAAAGAGCAAGGGGGAGCTCCTACAATGAGCAGTTCTTC. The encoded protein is CASSRQRARGSSYNEQFF.

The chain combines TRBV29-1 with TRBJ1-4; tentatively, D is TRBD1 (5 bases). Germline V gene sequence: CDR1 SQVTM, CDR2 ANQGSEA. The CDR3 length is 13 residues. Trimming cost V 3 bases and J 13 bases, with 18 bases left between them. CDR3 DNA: TGCAGCGTTGACGGGGGGGGGAACCAAGGACTGTTTTTT. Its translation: CSVDGGGNQGLFF. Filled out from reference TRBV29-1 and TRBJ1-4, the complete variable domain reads SAVISQKPSRDICQRGTSLTIQCQVDSQVTMMFWYRQQPGQSLTLIATANQGSEATYESGFVIDKFPISRPNLTFSTLTVSNMSPEDSSIYLCSVDGGGNQGLFFGSGTQLSVL.

In DNA form, the CDR3 reads TGTGCCAGCAGCCTAACAGGGGGGGCCGGGGAGCTGTTTTTT. It yields the protein CASSLTGGAGELFF. The chain links TRBV25-1 to TRBJ2-2; D might be TRBD1 (8 bases). This CDR3 has 14 residues. The germline V gene has CDR1 MGHDK and CDR2 SYGVNS. V was clipped by 6 bases and J by 6 bases, with 14 bases between them.

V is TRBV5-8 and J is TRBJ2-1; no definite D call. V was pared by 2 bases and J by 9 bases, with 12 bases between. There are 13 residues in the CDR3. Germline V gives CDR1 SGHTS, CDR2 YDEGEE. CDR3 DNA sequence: TGTGCCAGCAGCTTTTCCTGGTCGGGTGAGCAGTTCTTC. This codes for CASSFSWSGEQFF.

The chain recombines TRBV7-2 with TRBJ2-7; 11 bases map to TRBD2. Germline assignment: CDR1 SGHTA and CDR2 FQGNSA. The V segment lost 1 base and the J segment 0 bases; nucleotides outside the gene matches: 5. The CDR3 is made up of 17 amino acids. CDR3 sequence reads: CASSLVASGRPSYEQYF. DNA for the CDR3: TGTGCCAGCAGCTTAGTGGCTAGCGGGAGGCCCTCCTACGAGCAGTACTTC.